This T cell receptor beta chain stems from a study of T cells in Graves' hyperthyroidism and ophthalmopathy. Thyroid ultrasound and orbital computed tomography, with clinical symptoms and serum thyroxine and TRAb, informed diagnoses. CDR3 size: 13 residues. The ends were cut back, 5 bases at V and 6 bases at J, with 11 bases in the middle. Findings of the study overall: In the analysis, a 13 V-J model separated ophthalmopathy from stable hyperthyroidism.

Many counts were recorded for this clonotype. What it binds is not known. RNA transcripts served as the template for amplifying TCR beta CDR3 regions. First-round RT-PCR of the TCR CDR3 relied on the HTBI primer set. TCRdb ran MiXCR on the multiplex PCR reads and lists one entry per CDR3 protein. The sample records 550,000 to 700,000 distinct CDR3 sequences, about 14% being singletons. V is TRBV12-3 or TRBV12-4 and J is TRBJ2-1; the D is unclear. This TCR was sampled from a woman aged 40 to 50 with Graves' ophthalmopathy. The sequencing input was blood. CDR3 amino acids: CASSPGVGNEQFF. For the CDR3, the DNA is TGTGCCAGCAGTCCGGGTGTGGGCAATGAGCAGTTCTTC.